These T cell receptor beta chains were read from a single sample in a study of spatial heterogeneity in lung cancer. From the 5' RACE reads, TCRdb called clonotypes with MiXCR, one entry per CDR3 protein. Of over 4,500 distinct CDR3 sequences listed, roughly 28% are singletons. The sequencing here drew on lung tumor tissue, taken at surgery. These receptors were taken from a male donor with early-stage non-small cell lung cancer. CDR3s leave out the opening cysteine and the closing phenylalanine or tryptophan. Fields, in order: CDR3 protein, clone size, V gene, J gene, D gene. A D gene is named only where the DNA matches it firmly. Not every row has a clone size; where given, it reads once, few, many or a size class.

CDR3aa: ASSDRAGANVLT
abundance: medium-sized
v_gene: TRBV2
j_gene: TRBJ2-6
d_gene: .

CDR3aa: ASGGYTQY
abundance: medium-sized
v_gene: TRBV28
j_gene: TRBJ2-3
d_gene: .

CDR3aa: SAHSPTSGSTYEQY
abundance: medium-sized
v_gene: TRBV20-1
j_gene: TRBJ2-7
d_gene: TRBD2

CDR3aa: ASSTDRATDTQY
abundance: medium-sized
v_gene: TRBV5-1
j_gene: TRBJ2-3
d_gene: TRBD1

CDR3aa: ASSPQSNEQF
abundance: .
v_gene: TRBV12-3/TRBV12-4
j_gene: TRBJ2-1
d_gene: .

CDR3aa: SASGDTDQPQH
abundance: few
v_gene: TRBV20-1
j_gene: TRBJ1-5
d_gene: .

CDR3aa: ASSEGMTYEQY
abundance: .
v_gene: TRBV2
j_gene: TRBJ2-7
d_gene: .

CDR3aa: ASSPGETQY
abundance: .
v_gene: TRBV18
j_gene: TRBJ2-5
d_gene: .

CDR3aa: ASSFQGLATGDTQY
abundance: .
v_gene: TRBV7-8
j_gene: TRBJ2-3
d_gene: TRBD2

CDR3aa: ASSITGTSGLSSYNEQF
abundance: .
v_gene: TRBV7-8
j_gene: TRBJ2-1
d_gene: TRBD2

CDR3aa: ASTSGRVDEQF
abundance: .
v_gene: TRBV28
j_gene: TRBJ2-1
d_gene: TRBD2

CDR3aa: SAPPGPGGYGYT
abundance: few
v_gene: TRBV29-1
j_gene: TRBJ1-2
d_gene: .

CDR3aa: ASSPGSNTEAF
abundance: .
v_gene: TRBV7-3
j_gene: TRBJ1-1
d_gene: .

CDR3aa: ASSPGGLVSYEQY
abundance: few
v_gene: TRBV28
j_gene: TRBJ2-7
d_gene: .

CDR3aa: ASSDAASGSNEQF
abundance: .
v_gene: TRBV10-1
j_gene: TRBJ2-1
d_gene: TRBD2

CDR3aa: ASSQQGWVDYGYT
abundance: .
v_gene: TRBV7-9
j_gene: TRBJ1-2
d_gene: TRBD1

CDR3aa: ASSFPPPPGELF
abundance: many
v_gene: TRBV28
j_gene: TRBJ2-2
d_gene: .

CDR3aa: ASSLGIGQGLKTQY
abundance: .
v_gene: TRBV5-1
j_gene: TRBJ2-5
d_gene: .

CDR3aa: ASSQAQVYGYT
abundance: .
v_gene: TRBV4-2
j_gene: TRBJ1-2
d_gene: .

CDR3aa: ASSLTSAGGYT
abundance: many
v_gene: TRBV28
j_gene: TRBJ1-2
d_gene: .

CDR3aa: ASSLRQGAGEQF
abundance: medium-sized
v_gene: TRBV3-1
j_gene: TRBJ2-1
d_gene: TRBD1

CDR3aa: ASSQDASLGGTQY
abundance: medium-sized
v_gene: TRBV3-1
j_gene: TRBJ2-3
d_gene: .

CDR3aa: ASSYGAEYEQF
abundance: medium-sized
v_gene: TRBV6-2/TRBV6-3
j_gene: TRBJ2-1
d_gene: .

CDR3aa: AISGGLANTGELF
abundance: medium-sized
v_gene: TRBV10-3
j_gene: TRBJ2-2
d_gene: TRBD2

CDR3aa: ASSSRQTYNSPLH
abundance: large
v_gene: TRBV6-2/TRBV6-3
j_gene: TRBJ1-6
d_gene: .

CDR3aa: ASSPGTGGSDTQY
abundance: medium-sized
v_gene: TRBV18
j_gene: TRBJ2-3
d_gene: TRBD1

CDR3aa: SVEVGNDEKLF
abundance: many
v_gene: TRBV29-1
j_gene: TRBJ1-4
d_gene: .

CDR3aa: ASSGSGTLKETQY
abundance: medium-sized
v_gene: TRBV5-1
j_gene: TRBJ2-5
d_gene: .

CDR3aa: ASSFDRVSNEQF
abundance: medium-sized
v_gene: TRBV5-4
j_gene: TRBJ2-1
d_gene: TRBD1

CDR3aa: AWSVQGGNTEAF
abundance: few
v_gene: TRBV30
j_gene: TRBJ1-1
d_gene: .